The 23 T cell receptor beta chains below all came from one sample that was sequenced in a study of cytomegalovirus exposure and HLA in healthy donors. Primers for the PCR totalled 60 Vbeta and 13 Jbeta. Only in-frame clones appear in the TCRdb table, and some are missing; sequencing was by immunoSEQ multiplex PCR. The sample has 200,000 to 250,000 clones; roughly four fifths are singletons. Sequencing was done on a sample of PBMCs. The source of these receptors is a girl aged 10 to 17 in good health and CMV-seronegative.

J is TRBJ1-2 and V is TRBV5-4; D is possibly TRBD1 (6 bases). Per the germline V gene, CDR1 is SGHNT and CDR2 is YYREEE (reference sequence). Trimming pared 1 base from V and 2 bases from J, leaving 15 bases between. The length of the CDR3 is 16 residues. DNA of the CDR3: TGTGCCAGCAGCTTGCCCCCCCCTCAGGGGAACTATGGCTACACCTTC. Translated, it gives CASSLPPPQGNYGYTF.

This rearrangement joins TRBV28 to TRBJ1-2, with TRBD1 as a possible D gene (6 bases). V was clipped by 3 bases and J by 3 bases, with 14 bases between them. Germline V lookup: CDR1 MDHEN, CDR2 SYDVKM. This CDR3 is built from 15 residues. CDR3 sequence (DNA): TGTGCCAGCAGTTTGGCTCAGGGGTTATACTATGGCTACACCTTC. It translates to CASSLAQGLYYGYTF.

The rearrangement joins TRBV4-3 to TRBJ1-6; no reliable D call. V was trimmed by 0 bases and J by 9 bases, leaving 6 bases between them. CDR1 is LGHNA and CDR2 is YSLEER in the germline V gene. The CDR3 spans 13 residues. The CDR3 DNA sequence: TGCGCCAGCAGCCAAGATGCAGTTTCACCCCTCCACTTT. This codes for CASSQDAVSPLHF.

The chain couples TRBV18 to TRBJ2-2; the D is unclear. Germline assignment: CDR1 KGHSH and CDR2 LQKENI. V was cut by 5 bases and J by 6 bases, with 7 bases left in between. The CDR3 consists of 12 residues. The CDR3 nucleotides are TGTGCCAGCTCATCGGGTTCCGGGGAGCTGTTTTTT. Its protein is CASSSGSGELFF.

This clone is a singleton in its sample. This rearrangement joins TRBV5-6 to TRBJ2-7, with D unclear. The ends were cut back, 2 bases at V and 3 bases at J, with 3 bases in the middle. The germline V gene has CDR1 SGHDT and CDR2 YYEEEE. The CDR3 runs to 11 residues. The CDR3 spells CASSFNYEQYF. The CDR3 coding sequence is TGTGCCAGCAGCTTCAACTACGAGCAGTACTTC. The variable domain in full, with the rest retrieved from reference TRBV5-6 and TRBJ2-7, is DAGVTQSPTHLIKTRGQQVTLRCSPKSGHDTVSWYQQALGQGPQFIFQYYEEEERQRGNFPDRFSGHQFPNYSSELNVNALLLGDSALYLCASSFNYEQYFGPGTRLTVT.

The rearrangement links TRBV4-2 to TRBJ2-1; 11 bases agree with TRBD2. The CDR3 consists of 19 residues. Per germline, CDR1 LGHNA and CDR2 YNFKEQ. Unmatched junction bases numbered 11, after V lost 4 bases and J lost 0 bases. CDR3 sequence (DNA): TGTGCCAGCAGCCGGGGGCCTAGCGGGGGGCATAGCTCCTACAATGAGCAGTTCTTC. The encoded protein is CASSRGPSGGHSSYNEQFF.

This sequence joins TRBV2 and TRBJ2-1; 9 nucleotides align to TRBD2. The length of the CDR3 is 15 residues. Per germline, CDR1 SNHLY and CDR2 FYNNEI. Trimming at V came to 10 bases and at J to 3 bases, leaving 10 bases not matched to a gene. This CDR3 reads CATSSGTEVYNEQFF. CDR3 sequence (DNA): TGTGCCACCTCTAGCGGGACAGAGGTCTACAATGAGCAGTTCTTC.

The chain carries TRBV2 and TRBJ1-1, with a tentative D call TRBD1 (6 bases). Germline V gene data show CDR1 as SNHLY and CDR2 as FYNNEI. The CDR3 spans 13 residues. V was cut by 4 bases and J by 3 bases, with 9 bases left in between. The DNA for the CDR3 is TGTGCCAGCAGTGCCAGGGGCTACACTGAAGCTTTCTTT. It is translated as CASSARGYTEAFF. The full variable domain, rest sourced from reference TRBV2 and TRBJ1-1, is EPEVTQTPSHQVTQMGQEVILRCVPISNHLYFYWYRQILGQKVEFLVSFYNNEISEKSEIFDDQFSVERPDGSNFTLKIRSTKLEDSAMYFCASSARGYTEAFFGQGTRLTVV.

The chain couples TRBV19 to TRBJ2-2, with a tentative D call TRBD1 (6 bases). Germline CDR1 LNHDA, CDR2 SQIVND (reference sequence). The CDR3 has 12 amino acids. V gave up 7 bases and J gave up 4 bases, with 7 bases separating them. CDR3 DNA: TGTGCCAGTACCAGGGGCACCGGGGAGCTGTTTTTT. It is translated as CASTRGTGELFF.

J is TRBJ2-7 and V is TRBV21-1; the table's D call, TRBD1, has no DNA check behind it. TRBV21-1 is annotated as a pseudogene. This CDR3 contains 17 residues. CDR3 sequence reads: CASSTRGGGTVSYEQYF. The CDR3, as DNA: TGTGCCAGCAGCACCCGAGGGGGTGGGACAGTCTCCTACGAGCAGTACTTC.

The V gene is TRBV27, the J gene TRBJ1-5, with 7 bases matching TRBD1. The CDR3 has 12 residues. The V segment lost 6 bases and the J segment 12 bases; nucleotides outside the gene matches: 8. Germline assignment: CDR1 MNHEY and CDR2 SMNVEV (reference sequence). CDR3 nucleotide sequence: TGTGCCAGCAGGCCAAATACAGGGGACCAGCATTTT. This sequence encodes CASRPNTGDQHF.

V is TRBV7-9 and J is TRBJ2-5, with 9 positions matching TRBD1. The CDR3 sequence is 14 residues long. J gave up 3 bases and V 5 bases, and 4 bases lay outside the gene matches. Germline V CDR1 and CDR2: SEHNR, FQNEAQ (reference sequence). CDR3 sequence (DNA): TGTGCCAGCAGCCCCCGGACAGGGGAAGAGACCCAGTACTTC. It translates to CASSPRTGEETQYF.

The rearrangement joins TRBV7-2 to TRBJ1-6; D might be TRBD1 (5 bases). This CDR3 is built from 15 residues. The germline V gene encodes CDR1 SGHTA and CDR2 FQGNSA. Deletions cut 6 bases from V and 10 bases from J, with 19 bases between. The CDR3 nucleotides read TGTGCCAGCAGTTCCATCAACACGGAGGGGTCACCCCTCCACTTT. Translating it yields CASSSINTEGSPLHF. Using reference TRBV7-2 and TRBJ1-6 for the parts outside the CDR3, the full variable domain is GAGVSQSPSNKVTEKGKDVELRCDPISGHTALYWYRQSLGQGLEFLIYFQGNSAPDKSGLPSDRFSAERTGGSVSTLTIQRTQQEDSAVYLCASSSINTEGSPLHFGNGTRLTVT.

The V call is TRBV5-4, the J call TRBJ2-3, with a possible D match to TRBD2 (6 bases). This CDR3 has 15 residues. V dropped 4 bases and J dropped 3 bases, with 15 bases sitting between them. Germline CDR1 is SGHNT and CDR2 is YYREEE (reference sequence). The CDR3 sequence: CASSQDYWSTDTQYF. The DNA for the CDR3 is TGTGCCAGCAGCCAGGACTACTGGTCAACAGATACGCAGTATTTT. The full variable domain, rest sourced from reference TRBV5-4 and TRBJ2-3, is ETGVTQSPTHLIKTRGQQVTLRCSSQSGHNTVSWYQQALGQGPQFIFQYYREEENGRGNFPPRFSGLQFPNYSSELNVNALELDDSALYLCASSQDYWSTDTQYFGPGTRLTVL.

This chain links TRBV7-9 with TRBJ2-1, with 8 bases identical to TRBD2. CDR1 and CDR2 (germline): SEHNR, FQNEAQ (reference sequence). J gave up 8 bases and V 6 bases, and 12 bases lay outside the gene matches. This CDR3 has 15 residues. This chain's CDR3 is CASRRRGLAFHEQFF. As DNA, the CDR3 is TGTGCCAGCAGACGTAGAGGACTAGCTTTCCATGAGCAGTTCTTC.

The chain has TRBV13 and TRBJ1-3, with unresolved D. Germline V gene sequence: CDR1 PRHDT, CDR2 FYEKMQ (reference sequence). The CDR3 is 13 residues long. Trimming stripped 5 bases from V and 4 bases from J, with 9 bases between. The CDR3 sequence: CASSRETGNTIYF. CDR3 in DNA: TGTGCCAGCAGCCGAGAGACAGGAAACACCATATATTTT.

This chain joins TRBV30 and TRBJ1-2, with 9 positions matching TRBD1. The CDR3 length is 14 residues. From germline, CDR1 is GTSNPN and CDR2 SVGIG (reference sequence). Losses at the gene ends were 2 bases for V and 4 bases for J; bases not matched to a gene: 5. The CDR3 DNA sequence: TGTGCCTGGAGTAGGGACAGGGCAACCTATGGCTACACCTTC. Encoded protein: CAWSRDRATYGYTF.

The gene calls are TRBV23-1 and TRBJ2-2, with D possibly TRBD1 on 7 matching bases. TRBV23-1 is an ORF; its function is uncertain. The CDR3 covers 20 residues. Trimming shortened V by 2 bases and J by 3 bases, and 25 bases separated the two germline ends. The CDR3: CASSQPSIDREESDTGELFF. As DNA, the CDR3 is TGCGCCAGCAGTCAACCCTCAATTGACAGGGAGGAGTCGGACACCGGGGAGCTGTTTTTT.

This chain uses TRBV14 with TRBJ1-1; TRBD1 might be the D (5 bases). Germline values: CDR1 SGHDN, CDR2 FVKESK. This CDR3 has 16 amino acids. The V end lost 0 bases, the J end lost 5 bases, and 16 bases lay between the germline ends. CDR3 in amino acids: CASSQDWGVEGTEAFF. As DNA, the CDR3 is TGTGCCAGCAGCCAAGATTGGGGTGTGGAGGGGACTGAAGCTTTCTTT.

CDR3 DNA sequence: TGTGCCAGTAGTATAGGGGTCGGGACAGGGAGGCAGCCCCAGCATTTT. Amino acids: CASSIGVGTGRQPQHF. The chain employs TRBV19 and TRBJ1-5; 9 bases are shared with TRBD1. Germline V lookup: CDR1 LNHDA, CDR2 SQIVND (reference sequence). Trimming at V came to 1 base and at J to 7 bases, leaving 8 bases not matched to a gene. The CDR3 consists of 16 residues. The variable domain in full, with the rest retrieved from reference TRBV19 and TRBJ1-5, is DGGITQSPKYLFRKEGQNVTLSCEQNLNHDAMYWYRQDPGQGLRLIYYSQIVNDFQKGDIAEGYSVSREKKESFPLTVTSAQKNPTAFYLCASSIGVGTGRQPQHFGDGTRLSIL.

The chain is built from TRBV7-2 and TRBJ2-3; 9 bases are a match to TRBD1. After removal of 4 bases from V and 3 bases from J, the junction contained 8 bases not matched to a gene. Germline V gene sequence: CDR1 SGHTA, CDR2 FQGNSA. This CDR3 is built from 16 residues. The CDR3 sequence is CASSSGTGFVTDTQYF. The CDR3 nucleotides are TGTGCCAGCAGCTCCGGGACAGGGTTTGTTACAGATACGCAGTATTTT.

The V gene is TRBV19, the J gene TRBJ1-5, with 8 bases aligning to TRBD1. CDR1 and CDR2 from the germline V gene are LNHDA and SQIVND (reference sequence). The CDR3 spans 13 residues. V was clipped by 7 bases and J by 5 bases; unmatched bases: 4. The CDR3 sequence: CASKDRDYQPQHF. The CDR3 DNA reads TGTGCCAGTAAGGACAGGGATTATCAGCCCCAGCATTTT.

The chain is built from TRBV18 and TRBJ2-5; no clear D. The CDR3 totals 12 residues. V lost 4 bases and J lost 5, with 8 bases in between. Per germline, CDR1 KGHSH and CDR2 LQKENI. The CDR3 DNA sequence: TGTGCCAGCTCACGTGTGGAGGAGACCCAGTACTTC. Translated, it gives CASSRVEETQYF. The full variable domain, rest sourced from reference TRBV18 and TRBJ2-5, is NAGVMQNPRHLVRRRGQEARLRCSPMKGHSHVYWYRQLPEEGLKFMVYLQKENIIDESGMPKERFSAEFPKEGPSILRIQQVVRGDSAAYFCASSRVEETQYFGPGTRLLVL.